One sample yielded the 24 T cell receptor beta chains listed below, sequenced in a study of graft-versus-host responses after intestinal transplantation. The data were produced by immunoSEQ multiplex PCR, yet TCRdb's version contains in-frame clones alone and is incomplete. Among over 75,000 clones listed, about 82% were seen once. Specimen: PBMCs, collected 255 days after intestinal transplant. The receptor source for this set is a human patient who received an intestinal transplant, so some T cells may come from the graft donor.

The chain links TRBV9 to TRBJ2-2; the match to TRBD1 covers 7 bases. Germline-derived CDR1 and CDR2 are SGDLS and YYNGEE. CDR3 size: 19 residues. V lost 0 bases, J lost 4 bases, and 15 bases stayed unmatched. For the CDR3, the DNA is TGTGCCAGCAGCGTAGACCGGGACAGATCCCTACGGGGCACCGGGGAGCTGTTTTTT. Amino acid sequence: CASSVDRDRSLRGTGELFF.

This clone was picked up one time. The J gene is TRBJ2-3, the V gene TRBV5-4; TRBD2 aligns across 8 bases. Germline V gene data show CDR1 as SGHNT and CDR2 as YYREEE (reference sequence). This CDR3 contains 13 residues. Trimming took 4 bases from V and 4 from J; bases not matched to a gene: 2. The CDR3 sequence: CASSPGGADTQYF. In DNA form, the CDR3 reads TGTGCCAGCAGCCCGGGGGGGGCAGATACGCAGTATTTT. Together with reference TRBV5-4 and TRBJ2-3, the CDR3 gives the full variable domain: ETGVTQSPTHLIKTRGQQVTLRCSSQSGHNTVSWYQQALGQGPQFIFQYYREEENGRGNFPPRFSGLQFPNYSSELNVNALELDDSALYLCASSPGGADTQYFGPGTRLTVL.

The chain joins TRBV13 to TRBJ2-2, with no clear D. This CDR3 comprises 16 residues. V was shortened by 4 bases and J by 4 bases, with 16 bases between the two germline ends. Germline CDR1 and CDR2: PRHDT and FYEKMQ (reference sequence). In DNA, the CDR3 is TGTGCCAGCAGCTCGTTAGACCCGGGCATCACCGGGGAGCTGTTTTTT. Protein sequence: CASSSLDPGITGELFF.

This chain connects TRBV10-2 to TRBJ1-1, with D perhaps TRBD1 (5 bases). V gave up 0 bases and J gave up 7 bases, with 12 bases separating them. From germline, CDR1 is WSHSY and CDR2 SAAADI. The CDR3 consists of 14 residues. The CDR3 is CASSESQVGGEAFF. CDR3 bases: TGCGCCAGCAGTGAGTCGCAGGTTGGGGGTGAAGCTTTCTTT.

The chain employs TRBV7-3 and TRBJ2-3, with D possibly matching TRBD2 (5 bases). The germline V and J ends were trimmed by 5 bases and 0 bases, with 12 bases remaining between them. Per germline, CDR1 SGHTA and CDR2 FQGTGA. The CDR3 consists of 15 residues. CDR3 in amino acids: CASSQAVTSTDTQYF. The CDR3 bases are TGTGCCAGCAGCCAAGCGGTTACTAGCACAGATACGCAGTATTTT.

There are a few counts of this clone. The chain carries TRBV9 and TRBJ2-1; TRBD2 matches at 10 bases. Trimming removed 4 bases from V and 6 bases from J; junction bases left unmatched: 4. The germline V gene encodes CDR1 SGDLS and CDR2 YYNGEE. The CDR3 spans 14 residues. The CDR3 nucleotides are TGTGCCAGCAGCACCGGACTAGCGGCCAATGAGCAGTTCTTC. Protein sequence: CASSTGLAANEQFF.

The rearrangement joins TRBV28 to TRBJ2-7; the match to TRBD2 covers 10 bases. This CDR3 is 16 amino acids long. The germline V gene has CDR1 MDHEN and CDR2 SYDVKM. With V trimmed by 3 bases and J by 0 bases, 5 bases remained unmatched. As DNA, the CDR3 is TGTGCCAGCAGTTTTCCACTAGCGGGGACCTCCTACGAGCAGTACTTC. Its translation: CASSFPLAGTSYEQYF.

This sequence joins TRBV30 and TRBJ2-5; D not resolved. The CDR3 consists of 12 residues. Trimming left V 0 bases short and J 5 bases short, with 7 bases between. CDR1 GTSNPN and CDR2 SVGIG come from the germline V gene (reference sequence). This CDR3 is CAWSVSLETQYF. CDR3 in DNA: TGTGCCTGGAGTGTTTCTCTTGAGACCCAGTACTTC.

Only one count was recorded for this clone. The chain combines TRBV7-8 with TRBJ2-1; no firm D call. CDR3 length: 17 residues. In germline, CDR1 is SGHVS, CDR2 FQNEAQ. The V and J ends lost 5 bases and 0 bases respectively, with 17 bases between them. CDR3 DNA: TGTGCCAGCAGCCAGCCCAGCGACCCCAGCTCCTACAATGAGCAGTTCTTC. This codes for CASSQPSDPSSYNEQFF.

The rearrangement joins TRBV2 to TRBJ2-7, with D perhaps assigned TRBD1 or TRBD2 (6 bases each). Trimming took 2 bases from V and 2 from J, leaving 13 bases between them. The CDR3 is 15 amino acids. Germline V gives CDR1 SNHLY, CDR2 FYNNEI. The CDR3 nucleotides read TGTGCCAGCAGTGAACGGGGGCTGGGTACCTACGAGCAGTACTTC. It is translated as CASSERGLGTYEQYF. Based on the CDR3 plus reference TRBV2 and TRBJ2-7, the full variable domain is EPEVTQTPSHQVTQMGQEVILRCVPISNHLYFYWYRQILGQKVEFLVSFYNNEISEKSEIFDDQFSVERPDGSNFTLKIRSTKLEDSAMYFCASSERGLGTYEQYFGPGTRLTVT.

The chain couples TRBV25-1 to TRBJ2-2; 7 nucleotides match TRBD1. CDR1 and CDR2 (germline): MGHDK, SYGVNS. With 6 bases clipped from V and 3 bases from J, the junction kept 4 bases outside the gene matches. The CDR3 covers 14 residues. CDR3 in DNA: TGTGCCAGCAGCCCTGACAGGGACACCGGGGAGCTGTTTTTT. Its translation is CASSPDRDTGELFF. The full variable domain, rest sourced from reference TRBV25-1 and TRBJ2-2, is EADIYQTPRYLVIGTGKKITLECSQTMGHDKMYWYQQDPGMELHLIHYSYGVNSTEKGDLSSESTVSRIRTEHFPLTLESARPSHTSQYLCASSPDRDTGELFFGEGSRLTVL.

This chain links TRBV9 with TRBJ2-2; TRBD2 matches 7 bases. Germline trimming cut 0 bases from V and 5 bases from J; bases unmatched to any gene: 13. The CDR3 runs 18 residues. CDR1 and CDR2 from the germline V gene are SGDLS and YYNGEE. The CDR3 sequence is CASSVASIRGGNTGELFF. The CDR3 DNA follows: TGTGCCAGCAGCGTAGCTTCGATACGGGGAGGGAATACCGGGGAGCTGTTTTTT.

This rearrangement joins TRBV6-5 to TRBJ1-6; no clear D. From germline, CDR1 is MNHEY and CDR2 SVGAGI. V gave up 4 bases and J gave up 5 bases, with 9 bases separating them. The CDR3 loop spans 14 amino acids. The CDR3 loop reads CASSLTDHNSPLHF. DNA of the CDR3: TGTGCCAGCAGTTTAACGGACCATAATTCACCCCTCCACTTT.

V is TRBV4-2 and J is TRBJ2-7, with TRBD2 identical over 11 bases. Per the germline V gene, CDR1 is LGHNA and CDR2 is YNFKEQ. The CDR3 covers 16 residues. V lost 4 bases to trimming and J lost 5 bases; unmatched junction nucleotides: 10. The CDR3, as DNA: TGTGCCAGCAGCCCCGGTGTAGCGGGGGGGCCACACGAGCAGTACTTC. Translating gives CASSPGVAGGPHEQYF.

This chain joins TRBV10-3 and TRBJ1-5; D call uncertain. The CDR3 sequence is 14 residues long. V was pared by 8 bases and J by 0 bases, with 11 bases between. Germline lookup yields CDR1 ENHRY and CDR2 SYGVKD. CDR3 sequence: CAIAPAFSNQPQHF. The CDR3 region has the DNA TGTGCCATCGCCCCGGCTTTTAGCAATCAGCCCCAGCATTTT.

The V gene is TRBV9, the J gene TRBJ2-7; D may be TRBD1 or TRBD2 (6 bases each). The CDR3 contains 15 residues. Germline-derived CDR1 and CDR2 are SGDLS and YYNGEE. V lost 0 bases and J 7 bases, leaving 17 bases between the germline ends. CDR3 coding DNA: TGTGCCAGCAGCGTAGGAAAAGGGGGGATGTGGGAGCAGTACTTC. Translation gives CASSVGKGGMWEQYF. The entire variable domain, with the rest obtained from reference TRBV9 and TRBJ2-7, is as follows: DSGVTQTPKHLITATGQRVTLRCSPRSGDLSVYWYQQSLDQGLQFLIQYYNGEERAKGNILERFSAQQFPDLHSELNLSSLELGDSALYFCASSVGKGGMWEQYFGPGTRLTVT.

The genes are TRBV28 and TRBJ2-3; D is perhaps TRBD2 (5 bases). The germline V gene encodes CDR1 MDHEN and CDR2 SYDVKM. CDR3 size: 16 residues. V gave up 2 bases and J gave up 5 bases, with 17 bases separating them. The CDR3 loop is CASSLGGLAVRDTQYF. The CDR3 region has the DNA TGTGCCAGCAGTTTAGGCGGGCTAGCTGTCAGAGATACGCAGTATTTT.

This chain links TRBV7-9 with TRBJ2-2, with 10 bases fitting TRBD1. The germline V gene encodes CDR1 SEHNR and CDR2 FQNEAQ (reference sequence). This CDR3 is 16 amino acids long. V was pared by 4 bases and J by 1 base, with 3 bases of the junction left unmatched. Here the CDR3 reads CASSSWTGGNTGELFF. In nucleotides, the CDR3 is TGTGCCAGCAGCTCCTGGACAGGGGGGAACACCGGGGAGCTGTTTTTT.

V and J are TRBV28 and TRBJ1-1, with D perhaps TRBD1 (5 bases). This CDR3 contains 11 residues. The germline gives CDR1 MDHEN, CDR2 SYDVKM. Trimming left V 3 bases short and J 7 bases short, with 6 bases between. The CDR3 region is CASSFRDEAFF. The CDR3 region has the DNA TGTGCCAGCAGTTTCAGGGATGAAGCTTTCTTT.

This chain connects TRBV4-1 to TRBJ2-4, with D possibly matching TRBD2 (6 bases). V shed 4 bases and J shed 7 bases, with 8 bases lying between them. The CDR3 covers 12 residues. Germline V lookup: CDR1 MGHRA, CDR2 YSYEKL. The CDR3 DNA follows: TGCGCCAGCAGCCCCGCGGGGAACATTCAGTACTTC. This translates into CASSPAGNIQYF.

V is TRBV9 and J is TRBJ1-2; 8 bases match TRBD1. V was clipped by 3 bases and J by 2 bases; unmatched bases: 18. CDR1 is SGDLS, CDR2 YYNGEE, per germline. The CDR3 has 19 residues. The CDR3 bases are TGTGCCAGCAGCGGTCGCGCCGGACAGGGATCCGTTGCAAACTATGGCTACACCTTC. It codes for CASSGRAGQGSVANYGYTF.

The V and J genes are TRBV28 and TRBJ2-3; perhaps TRBD1 as D (7 bases). Germline loops: CDR1 MDHEN, CDR2 SYDVKM. The CDR3 covers 14 residues. Trimming removed 3 bases at V and 3 bases at J, with 10 bases between. CDR3 in DNA: TGTGCCAGCAGTTTTCAGGGGGGTACAGATACGCAGTATTTT. Protein: CASSFQGGTDTQYF.

The chain carries TRBV6-1 and TRBJ1-2, with D hard to call. The CDR3 consists of 13 residues. With 2 bases removed from V and 5 bases from J, the gap between germline ends came to 9 bases. Germline V gene sequence: CDR1 MNHNS, CDR2 SASEGT. The CDR3 nucleotides are TGTGCCAGCAGTGAAAGGGCGTCGTATGGCTACACCTTC. The encoded protein is CASSERASYGYTF.

The gene calls are TRBV7-2 and TRBJ2-1; the match to TRBD2 covers 10 bases. Germline CDR1 and CDR2: SGHTA and FQGNSA. The CDR3 is made up of 17 amino acids. V lost 0 bases to trimming and J lost 7 bases; unmatched junction nucleotides: 9. The CDR3 is CASSLAASGGVLNEQFF. CDR3 DNA sequence: TGTGCCAGCAGCTTAGCAGCCAGCGGGGGGGTATTAAATGAGCAGTTCTTC.